The 6 T cell receptor beta chains listed next were all sequenced from one sample in a study of T cells in Graves' hyperthyroidism and ophthalmopathy. The TCR beta CDR3 regions underwent amplification using RNA transcripts as the source. HTBI primers were employed in a first-round RT-PCR of the TCR CDR3. Each CDR3 protein is one row after TCRdb ran MiXCR on the multiplex PCR reads. Here the sample spans 700,000 to 950,000 distinct CDR3 sequences, approximately 40% being singletons. Sequenced material: blood. The receptor source for this set is a woman between 35 and 50 years old with Graves' hyperthyroidism.

The J gene is TRBJ2-2, the V gene TRBV6-1; TRBD1 is a possible D gene (8 bases). Trimming took 4 bases from V and 6 from J, leaving 12 bases between them. This CDR3 contains 14 residues. Germline V CDR1 and CDR2: MNHNS, SASEGT. CDR3 bases: TGTGCCAGCAGTGGACAGGGGAGGGCCGGGGAGCTGTTTTTT. Its protein is CASSGQGRAGELFF.

This clonotype was counted between two and nine times. The chain carries TRBV25-1 and TRBJ1-1; D gene ambiguous. Germline-derived CDR1 and CDR2 are MGHDK and SYGVNS. The CDR3 consists of 9 residues. The ends were cut back, 10 bases at V and 10 bases at J, with 10 bases in the middle. The CDR3 is CANSPRAFF. For the CDR3, the DNA is TGTGCCAACTCCCCGCGAGCTTTCTTT.

CDR3: CASSGSYFSGGNTEAFF. Written as DNA, the CDR3 is TGTGCCAGCAGCGGCTCCTATTTCTCGGGAGGGAACACTGAAGCTTTCTTT. V is TRBV9 and J is TRBJ1-1; no clear D gene. Trimming took off 3 bases at V and 1 base at J, with 19 bases between the two ends. The germline CDR1 and CDR2 sequences are SGDLS and YYNGEE. The CDR3 loop spans 17 amino acids.

This chain connects TRBV19 to TRBJ1-6; possible D gene TRBD1, 5 bases. The CDR3 has 14 amino acids. V lost 2 bases, J lost 10 bases, and 12 bases lay in between. Germline V gives CDR1 LNHDA, CDR2 SQIVND (reference sequence). CDR3 region: CASSIWGLESPLHF. CDR3 coding DNA: TGTGCCAGTAGTATATGGGGCTTGGAATCACCCCTCCACTTT.

The chain joins TRBV5-4 to TRBJ2-3, with TRBD2 matching 15 bases. The CDR3 covers 16 residues. The germline V gene encodes CDR1 SGHNT and CDR2 YYREEE (reference sequence). With 2 bases clipped from V and 6 bases from J, the junction kept 4 bases outside the gene matches. CDR3 nucleotide sequence: TGTGCCAGCAGCTTAGAGGGGACTAGCGGGAGGGATACGCAGTATTTT. Translation gives CASSLEGTSGRDTQYF.

There are a few counts of this clonotype. The chain uses TRBV28 and TRBJ1-1; D unclear. This CDR3 comprises 14 residues. Germline loops: CDR1 MDHEN, CDR2 SYDVKM. The V end lost 7 bases, the J end lost 3 bases, and 15 bases lay between the germline ends. The CDR3 DNA is TGTGCCAGCATTCCAGGCGGGTATCACACTGAAGCTTTCTTT. Translating it yields CASIPGGYHTEAFF.